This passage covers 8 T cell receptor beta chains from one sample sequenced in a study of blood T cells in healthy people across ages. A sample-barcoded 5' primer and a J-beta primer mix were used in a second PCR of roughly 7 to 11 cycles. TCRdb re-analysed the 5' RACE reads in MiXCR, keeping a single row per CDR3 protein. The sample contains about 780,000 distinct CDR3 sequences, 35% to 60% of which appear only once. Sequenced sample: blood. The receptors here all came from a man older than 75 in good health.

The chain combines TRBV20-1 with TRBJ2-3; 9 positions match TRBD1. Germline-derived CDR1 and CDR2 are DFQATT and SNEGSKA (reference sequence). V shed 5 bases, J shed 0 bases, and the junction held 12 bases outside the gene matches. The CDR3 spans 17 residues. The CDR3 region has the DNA TGCAGTGCTGGCTTGCGACAGGGGGAAAGGAGCACAGATACGCAGTATTTT. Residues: CSAGLRQGERSTDTQYF.

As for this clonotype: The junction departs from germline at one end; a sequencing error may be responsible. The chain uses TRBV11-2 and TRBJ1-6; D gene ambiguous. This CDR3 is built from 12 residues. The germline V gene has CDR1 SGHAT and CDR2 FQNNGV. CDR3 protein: CASSLGLPPPHF. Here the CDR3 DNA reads TGTGCCAGCAGCCTGGGGTTGCCACCCCCCCACTTT. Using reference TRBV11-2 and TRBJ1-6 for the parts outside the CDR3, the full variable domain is EAGVAQSPRYKIIEKRQSVAFWCNPISGHATLYWYQQILGQGPKLLIQFQNNGVVDDSQLPKDRFSAERLKGVDSTLKIQPAKLEDSAVYLCASSLGLPPPHFGNGTRLTVT.

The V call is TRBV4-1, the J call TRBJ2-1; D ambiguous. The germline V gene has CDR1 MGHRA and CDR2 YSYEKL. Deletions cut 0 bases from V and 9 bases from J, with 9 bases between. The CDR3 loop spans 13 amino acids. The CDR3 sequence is CASSQEVSSEQFF. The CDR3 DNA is TGCGCCAGCAGCCAAGAAGTTTCCAGTGAGCAGTTCTTC.

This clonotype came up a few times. Here the CDR3 DNA reads TGTGCCAGCAGCTTAGGGGGGGACGCAGATACGCAGTATTTT. This translates into CASSLGGDADTQYF. V and J are TRBV11-2 and TRBJ2-3, with TRBD2 as a possible D gene (6 bases). Germline V gene sequence: CDR1 SGHAT, CDR2 FQNNGV. This CDR3 region has 14 residues. Deletions cut 1 base from V and 4 bases from J, with 9 bases between.

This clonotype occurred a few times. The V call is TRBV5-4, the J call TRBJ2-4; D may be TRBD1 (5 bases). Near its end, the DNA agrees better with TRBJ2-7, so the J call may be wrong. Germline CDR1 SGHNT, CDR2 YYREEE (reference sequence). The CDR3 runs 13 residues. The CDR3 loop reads CASSLSRVNEQYF. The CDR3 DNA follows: TGTGCCAGCAGCTTGTCCAGGGTGAACGAGCAGTACTTC.

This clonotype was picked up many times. The CDR3 protein is CASSPMPSQIHYEQYF. Here the CDR3 DNA reads TGCGCCAGCAGCCCCATGCCCTCGCAGATCCACTACGAGCAGTACTTC. This chain links TRBV5-1 with TRBJ2-7; D is unclear. CDR3 length equals 16 residues. Trimming took off 4 bases at V and 3 bases at J, with 20 bases between the two ends. Germline assignment: CDR1 SGHRS and CDR2 YFSETQ.

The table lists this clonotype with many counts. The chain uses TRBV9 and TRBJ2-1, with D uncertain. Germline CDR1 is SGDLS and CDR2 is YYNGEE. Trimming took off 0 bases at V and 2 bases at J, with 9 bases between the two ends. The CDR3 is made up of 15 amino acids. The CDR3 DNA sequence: TGTGCCAGCAGCGTAGACGGTGGGGCCTACAATGAGCAGTTCTTC. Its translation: CASSVDGGAYNEQFF.

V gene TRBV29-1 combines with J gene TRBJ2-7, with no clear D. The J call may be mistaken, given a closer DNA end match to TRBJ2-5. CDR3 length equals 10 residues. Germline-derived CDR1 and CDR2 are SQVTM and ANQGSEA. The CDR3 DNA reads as TGCAGCTTTCTACGGGAGACCCAGTACTTC. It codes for CSFLRETQYF.